The clone carrying this T cell receptor beta chain was seen just once. V shed 6 bases, J shed 9 bases, and the junction held 14 bases outside the gene matches. CDR1 is LNHDA and CDR2 is SQIVND in the germline V gene (reference sequence). The CDR3 consists of 16 residues. The data belong to a study of blood T cell repertoires in COVID-19. Study details: Samples representing acute and convalescent COVID-19 were sourced from the United States, Italy and Spain. PBMCs, B-cell-depleted T cells, or T cells provided the cDNA or gDNA that made up the material.

In the authors' methods: Nucleated cell number was recorded as an estimate derived from reference gene primer amplification. TCRdb's copy holds only in-frame clones and misses some; the assay was immunoSEQ multiplex PCR. That table is the source of V, J and clone size, and D and trimming were worked out from the DNA. Here the sample spans 200,000 to 250,000 clones, around nine tenths being singletons. The sample consisted of peripheral blood. This sequence was found in a woman between 55 and 75 years old with acute or convalescent COVID-19. The chain couples TRBV19 to TRBJ2-3; 11 bases are shared with TRBD2. Here the CDR3 DNA reads TGTGCCAGTAGGGCTTGGACTAGCGGGCCCTCTGCCACGCAGTATTTT. As protein: CASRAWTSGPSATQYF.